This T cell receptor beta chain was sequenced for a study of cytomegalovirus exposure and HLA in healthy donors (dated by TCRdb to between 2016 and 2019). In terms of the full investigation: In an earlier analysis of 587 of the donors, approximately 300 Gb of sequence data and 100 million or so unique TCR beta sequences from 150 million to 200 million T cells were reported. To predict cytomegalovirus infection status, the study brought together high-throughput TCR immunosequencing, statistical association of individual TCRs with disease status, and machine learning. In the later analysis, no new phenotypic data were used to find candidate immune exposures; instead, reliance was placed on TCR beta sequences and their occurrence across donors. Typing coverage varied by locus: roughly 620-640 donors for A, B, C, DRB1 and DQB1; approximately 520 for DQA1; around 570 for DPA1; around 490 for DPB1. Every repertoire in the discovery cohort had been generated on one and the same sequencing platform. An earlier analysis of nearly 600 of the donors applied high-throughput TCR beta sequencing to assess whether each TCR beta V gene segment acted as functional or pseudogenic. An early release covering 550 to 650 HLA-typed donors comprised about 290 gigabases of sequencing data and approximately 80 million unique TCR sequences. In addition to the first cohort of about 650 subjects, a separate validation cohort of 130 or so different subjects was used. Among some 400 genotyped donors of the cohort, an average of around 220,000 unique TCR beta nucleotide sequences was sequenced per donor, of which 15% to 20% were non-productive. Donor age, sex, ethnicity and CMV serostatus were compiled alongside the repertoire data. In a later analysis, previously published TCR beta repertoires from 550 to 700 donors were re-analyzed and high-resolution HLA genotyping was added so that TCR occurrence patterns could be studied. Both class I and class II loci were covered by HLA typing, at four-digit resolution. Genome-wide SNP genotypes for about three fifths of the roughly 670 donors were used in a later genetic analysis, which treated that subset as a discovery cohort. The aim of the study was to test whether cataloging public T cell receptors could identify signatures of past pathogen exposure. The study profiled the T cell repertoires of 500 to 800 subjects by immunosequencing and related them to cytomegalovirus serostatus. Of the roughly 410 genotyped donors, 65% to 90% were placed in the genetic ancestry cluster associated with self-reported Caucasian donors. Because of strong linkage in the cohort, roughly five DR-DQ haplotypes were treated as single units for association and clustering. General study outcomes and caveats: It was suggested by the authors that the approach could potentially be generalized to other disease states and immunological phenotypes. In a later analysis, several top co-occurrence clusters were reported to appear linked to parvovirus B19, influenza, CMV and Epstein-Barr virus. HLA typing was unavailable for some donors at each locus, so association tests used only the typed subset. A total of fewer than 200 TCR beta chains were listed by the study as associated with cytomegalovirus. A further reported finding was that TCR beta sequences accurately predicted the HLA-A and HLA-B alleles for most subjects in the first cohort. The sequencing pipeline was judged likely to have produced a cluster of highly shared sequence variants as a technical artifact. An earlier analysis of approximately 540 of the donors showed that most TCR beta V segments appeared in productive rearrangements either about 87% or about 30% of the time, which broadly matched IMGT annotations. Assigning TCR associations to individual alleles was difficult when HLA alleles, especially DR and DQ, strongly co-occurred. In a later analysis, most CMV-associated TCR beta chains were found to appear HLA-restricted, with HLA associations seemingly driven largely by CMV exposure. Only TCR beta chains were sequenced in this cohort, and the absence of alpha or paired-chain data limited detectable features. In a later analysis, 16,951 TCR beta sequences were associated with specific HLA alleles at a false discovery rate of 0.05. Correlated functional status among segregating V segments might be attributable to linkage disequilibrium, but an unknown experimental factor could not be ruled out. The 87-base-pair reads could not distinguish some IMGT-functional V segments, including TRBV6-2 and TRBV6-3, so those segments were excluded. Cytomegalovirus status was reported to be diagnosed by the classifier with high specificity and sensitivity in both the original and validation cohorts. Across donors, most TCR sequences were observed very rarely, whereas some public TCRs were present in many individuals. In a later analysis, TCR association rates were found to vary across HLA loci, with the most associated TCRs seen for DRB1 alleles and the fewest for HLA-C alleles. CMV serostatus was the only immune exposure information available for the cohort. Three of the identified cytomegalovirus-associated TCR beta chains were confirmed in vitro to be specific for cytomegalovirus antigens. A later genetic analysis associated a missense DCLRE1C variant with V-gene and J-gene trimming of TCR beta chains, and an independent cohort replicated the association. In a later genetic analysis, fewer N-insertions in productive TCRs were reported among donors in an Asian-associated ancestry cluster than the roughly 670-donor mean. In a later analysis, HLA-associated TCR beta chains showed more clonal expansion and lower generation probabilities than non-associated chains that were equally common. Sequencing depth was assumed to be roughly uniform across donors in the presence/absence analyses, though that assumption may not hold. Because counts were too low, roughly 17 rarely observed V segments, including chromosome 9 orphons, were left out of the earlier analysis of some 640 of the donors.

Concerning this clone itself: This receptor's antigen is unknown. Per-base qualities were not stored, and no clone one base away is much larger.

The cohort was made up of 500 to 850 healthy bone marrow donors. Cohort members were all nominally healthy when sampled, although unrecorded immune exposures were likely present. The donor tested CMV seronegative, placing the donor among the 350 or so seronegative members of the cohort. A peripheral blood sample was provided by each donor, and peripheral blood mononuclear cells were used for TCR beta sequencing. The Qiagen DNeasy Blood Extraction Kit was used to extract genomic DNA from the blood cell samples. Library method: the immunoSEQ multiplex PCR assay. The multiplex PCR relied on a mix of 60 forward primers for TCR Vbeta segments and 13 reverse primers for TCR Jbeta segments. The CDR3 region of rearranged TCR beta genes was amplified from genomic DNA by a multiplex PCR assay. On the Illumina HiSeq System, the amplified TCR beta libraries were sequenced as 87-base-pair reads. In the paper's pipeline: In a later analysis, roughly 80 million unique TCR beta chains were counted across the 500 to 700 repertoires, and approximately 11 million of these chains were shared by at least two donors. Raw reads were error-corrected and collapsed into unique sequences with a nearest-neighbor algorithm that merged closely related sequences to remove PCR and sequencing errors. To assign V, D and J gene segments, CDR3 sequences were aligned to IMGT reference sequences. For a sequence to be retained, a match of at least six nucleotides to both a V gene segment and a J gene segment was required. A rearrangement counted as productive if the CDR3 had no stop codons and remained in frame with V and J, and every other rearrangement counted as non-productive. CDR3 was defined by IMGT convention, running from the second conserved V-encoded cysteine to the conserved J-encoded phenylalanine. The earlier analysis of about 610 of the donors excluded any sequence lacking an unambiguous match to a single V gene segment. An earlier analysis of 500 to 700 of the donors classified V segments as functional when productive rearrangements were above 56.7% and as segregating when the standard deviation between donors was above 5%. A statistical classification framework was developed to diagnose cytomegalovirus status using the catalog of TCR beta chain sequences. A later analysis assigned V and J genes by comparing TCR nucleotide sequences with IMGT/GENE-DB human TR gene sequences. The TCRdist pipeline was used in a later analysis to assign CDR3 sequences and most-parsimonious VDJ recombination scenarios. A later analysis defined each TCR beta chain by its CDR3 amino acid sequence plus V-gene family, and excluded reads lacking a unique V-gene family. A later analysis removed 592 highly shared, low-generation-probability nucleotide sequences to deal with suspected cross-contamination and a sequencing artifact. In a later analysis, a clonal expansion index for each public chain was calculated from normalized within-repertoire ranks of inferred template counts. In a later analysis, generation probabilities were computed with a VDJ recombination model fitted to out-of-frame rearrangements, and the resulting probabilities were checked against IGoR. In a later analysis, hypergeometric tests were used to score TCR-TCR, TCR-HLA and TCR-CMV co-occurrence, with a repertoire-size bias correction applied to TCR pairs. To estimate false discovery rates, a later analysis permuted the HLA or CMV assignments 20 times. A later analysis grouped co-occurring TCRs with DBSCAN, adding TCRdist sequence similarity when clustering within HLA-allele-positive subsets. For co-occurrence clustering, repertoires with fewer than 30,000 or more than 120,000 public chains were excluded, along with five repertoires with anomalous nucleotide sharing. In its TCRdb copy, this immuneACCESS table keeps in-frame sequences only and misses some clones. Where compared with another copy, unresolved V genes explain less than half of these, and the others have no known cause. The V and J calls and the clone size are those of that table, but D and trimming were determined from the DNA. The table for this sample lists some 150,000 clones; around 77% of them were counted only once. The ten biggest clones cover more than 1.2% of the sample.

CDR1 and CDR2 are drawn from the germline V gene: MGHRA, YSYEKL. V sheds 1 base and J sheds 0 bases, leaving 15 bases between their ends. Including the terminal cysteine and phenylalanine, the CDR3 comprises 17 residues. The kept DNA is CDR3 alone, 51 bases in frame from the first base. The sequencing sample was made of PBMCs. The V and J segments used are TRBV4-1 and TRBJ1-2, with TRBD1 as a weak D call on 5 bases. The source is a man aged 60 to 69 in good health and CMV-seronegative. The DNA is TGCGCCAGCAGCCAAGGACAGCAATTAATGACTAACTATGGCTACACCTTC. This yields the protein CASSQGQQLMTNYGYTF.